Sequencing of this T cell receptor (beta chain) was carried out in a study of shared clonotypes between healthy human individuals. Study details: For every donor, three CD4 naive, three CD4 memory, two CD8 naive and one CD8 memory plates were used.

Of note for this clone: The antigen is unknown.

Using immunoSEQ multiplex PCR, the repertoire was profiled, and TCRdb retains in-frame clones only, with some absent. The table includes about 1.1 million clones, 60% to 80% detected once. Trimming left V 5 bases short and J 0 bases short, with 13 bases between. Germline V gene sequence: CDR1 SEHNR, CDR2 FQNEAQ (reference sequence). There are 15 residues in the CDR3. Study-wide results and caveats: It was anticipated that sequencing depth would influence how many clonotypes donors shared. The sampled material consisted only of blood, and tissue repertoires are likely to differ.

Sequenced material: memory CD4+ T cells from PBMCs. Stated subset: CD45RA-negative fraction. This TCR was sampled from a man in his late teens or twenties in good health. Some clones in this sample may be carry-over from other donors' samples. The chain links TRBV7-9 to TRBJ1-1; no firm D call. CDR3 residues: CASSPPNPMNTEAFF. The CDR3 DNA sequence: TGTGCCAGCAGCCCCCCCAACCCAATGAACACTGAAGCTTTCTTT.